This TCR beta chain was profiled in a study of cytomegalovirus exposure and HLA in healthy donors (dated by TCRdb to about 2017). Regarding the research as a whole: An earlier analysis of around 600 of the donors reported 250 to 350 Gb of sequence data and 100 million to 130 million unique TCR beta sequences from about 200 million T cells. An early release that covered about 600 HLA-typed donors contained around 300 gigabases of sequencing data and about 84 million unique TCR sequences. The genetic ancestry cluster associated with self-reported Caucasian donors included about 84% of the 398 genotyped donors. The study aimed to test whether signatures of past pathogen exposure could be identified by cataloging public T cell receptors. The T cell repertoires of some 670 subjects were profiled by immunosequencing and related to cytomegalovirus serostatus. Along with the roughly 670-subject first cohort, a separate validation cohort of over a hundred different subjects was used. To predict cytomegalovirus infection status, the study brought together high-throughput TCR immunosequencing, statistical association of individual TCRs with disease status, and machine learning. A later analysis re-analyzed previously published TCR beta repertoires from several hundred donors and added high-resolution HLA genotyping to study TCR occurrence patterns. In the later analysis, no new phenotypic data were used to find candidate immune exposures; instead, reliance was placed on TCR beta sequences and their occurrence across donors. An earlier analysis of about 620 of the donors applied high-throughput TCR beta sequencing to assess whether each TCR beta V gene segment acted as functional or pseudogenic. Donor age, sex, ethnicity and CMV serostatus were collected together with the repertoire data. Genome-wide SNP genotypes for about 60% of the roughly 700 donors were used in a later genetic analysis, which treated that subset as a discovery cohort. Every repertoire in the discovery cohort had been generated on one and the same sequencing platform. Both class I and class II loci were covered by HLA typing, at four-digit resolution. Typing coverage differed by locus: A, B, C, DRB1 and DQB1 were typed in roughly 620-640 donors, DQA1 in approximately 520, DPA1 in approximately 610, and DPB1 in just under 490. Several DR-DQ haplotypes were treated as single units for association and clustering because of strong linkage in the cohort. Among 300 to 450 genotyped donors of the cohort, an average of around 240,000 unique TCR beta nucleotide sequences were sequenced per donor, around 18% of them non-productive. The paper's findings and limits, for the study overall: The earlier analysis of 587 of the donors excluded roughly 17 rarely observed V segments, including chromosome 9 orphons, because counts were too low. Compared with the roughly 600-donor mean, donors in an Asian-associated ancestry cluster had fewer N-insertions in productive TCRs, according to a later genetic analysis. Sequencing depth was assumed to be roughly uniform across donors in the presence/absence analyses, though that assumption may not hold. In this cohort, only TCR beta chains were sequenced, and detectable features were limited by the absence of alpha or paired-chain data. In a later analysis, most CMV-associated TCR beta chains were found to appear HLA-restricted, with HLA associations seemingly driven largely by CMV exposure. In a later analysis, the rate of TCR association differed among HLA loci, with DRB1 alleles having the most associated TCRs and HLA-C alleles having the fewest. When HLA alleles, especially DR and DQ, strongly co-occurred, TCR associations were difficult to assign to individual alleles. A total of roughly 160 TCR beta chains were listed by the study as associated with cytomegalovirus. Compared with equally common non-associated chains, HLA-associated TCR beta chains in a later analysis were more clonally expanded and had lower generation probabilities. Most TCR sequences were observed very rarely across donors, whereas some public TCRs were present in many individuals. The only immune exposure information available for the cohort was CMV serostatus. A cluster of highly shared sequence variants was judged likely to be a technical artifact of the sequencing pipeline. It was suggested by the authors that the approach could potentially be generalized to other disease states and immunological phenotypes. A further reported finding was that TCR beta sequences accurately predicted the HLA-A and HLA-B alleles for most subjects in the first cohort. The classifier was reported to diagnose cytomegalovirus status with high specificity and sensitivity in both the original cohort and the validation cohort. At a false discovery rate of 0.05, a later analysis linked under 20,000 TCR beta sequences to specific HLA alleles. Because some donors lacked HLA typing at each locus, the association tests relied only on the typed subset. In vitro tests confirmed that a few of the cytomegalovirus-associated TCR beta chains recognize cytomegalovirus antigens. Broadly in line with IMGT annotations, most TCR beta V segments showed up in productive rearrangements about 90% or about 30% of the time in an earlier analysis of several hundred of the donors. Correlated functional status among segregating V segments might be attributable to linkage disequilibrium, but an unknown experimental factor could not be ruled out. A later analysis reported that several top co-occurrence clusters appeared linked to parvovirus B19, influenza, CMV and Epstein-Barr virus. A later genetic analysis associated a missense DCLRE1C variant with V-gene and J-gene trimming of TCR beta chains, and an independent cohort replicated the association.

The cohort was made up of about 670 healthy bone marrow donors. All cohort members were sampled while nominally healthy, although unrecorded immune exposures were likely present. The donor was CMV seronegative and belonged to the group of 352 seronegative cohort members. A peripheral blood sample was provided by each donor, and peripheral blood mononuclear cells were used for TCR beta sequencing. The Qiagen DNeasy Blood Extraction Kit was used to extract genomic DNA from the blood cell samples. Library creation used the immunoSEQ multiplex PCR assay. The multiplex PCR relied on a mix of 60 forward primers for TCR Vbeta segments and 13 reverse primers for TCR Jbeta segments. The CDR3 region of rearranged TCR beta genes was amplified from genomic DNA with a multiplex PCR assay. The amplified TCR beta libraries were sequenced on the Illumina HiSeq System as 87-base-pair reads. Turning to the authors' computational methods: Across the 500 to 850 repertoires, a later analysis counted roughly 77 million unique TCR beta chains, approximately 12 million of which were shared by at least two donors. Raw reads were error-corrected and collapsed into unique sequences by a nearest-neighbor algorithm in which closely related sequences were merged to remove PCR and sequencing errors. To assign V, D and J gene segments, CDR3 sequences were aligned to IMGT reference sequences. Each retained sequence needed at least a six-nucleotide match to both a V gene segment and a J gene segment. A rearrangement counted as productive if the CDR3 had no stop codons and remained in frame with V and J, and every other rearrangement counted as non-productive. Following IMGT convention, CDR3 was defined as the stretch from the second conserved V-encoded cysteine to the conserved J-encoded phenylalanine. Sequences without an unambiguous match to a single V gene segment were excluded from the earlier analysis of a few hundred of the donors. In an earlier analysis of approximately 550 of the donors, V segments were called functional above 56.7% productive rearrangements and were called segregating when the between-donor standard deviation exceeded 5%. A statistical classification framework was developed to diagnose cytomegalovirus status using the catalog of TCR beta chain sequences. In a later analysis, TCR nucleotide sequences were compared against IMGT/GENE-DB human TR gene sequences so that V and J genes could be assigned. A later analysis assigned CDR3 sequences and most-parsimonious VDJ recombination scenarios with the TCRdist pipeline. In a later analysis, every TCR beta chain was defined by the combination of its CDR3 amino acid sequence and its V-gene family, and reads without a unique V-gene family were dropped. A later analysis removed 592 highly shared, low-generation-probability nucleotide sequences to deal with suspected cross-contamination and a sequencing artifact. In a later analysis, a clonal expansion index was calculated for each public chain from normalized within-repertoire ranks of inferred template counts. In a later analysis, generation probabilities were computed with a VDJ recombination model fitted to out-of-frame rearrangements, and the resulting probabilities were checked against IGoR. A later analysis scored TCR-TCR, TCR-HLA and TCR-CMV co-occurrence with hypergeometric tests, applying a repertoire-size bias correction to TCR pairs. A later analysis estimated false discovery rates by permuting HLA or CMV assignments 20 times. A later analysis grouped co-occurring TCRs with DBSCAN, adding TCRdist sequence similarity when clustering within HLA-allele-positive subsets. Repertoires with fewer than 30,000 or more than 120,000 public chains, plus five repertoires with anomalous nucleotide sharing, were excluded from co-occurrence clustering. The clones in this table, taken by TCRdb from immuneACCESS, are in-frame only. Not every clone is retained; where verified, under half of the shortfall comes from an unresolved V gene, and the cause of the rest is unknown. V and J calls plus clone size are reproduced from that table; the DNA served to infer D and trimming. The sample table lists more than 95,000 clones, roughly 79% of them with a count of one. The ten largest clones add up to over 1.5% of the sample.

Notes on this clone: The clone's antigen remains unknown. Nothing much larger sits one base from this clone, and base qualities are not available.

This sequence originates from a woman aged 18-29 years in good health and CMV-seronegative. Sequencing was done on a sample of PBMCs.

The nucleotides are TGTGCCAGCAGGACAGGCTATGGCTACACCTTC. Its product reads: CASRTGYGYTF. The V and J segments used are TRBV28 and TRBJ1-2; 6 matching bases give a weak D call of TRBD1. The germline ends are 6 bases apart after V is trimmed by 6 bases and J by 4 bases. The cysteine opens and the phenylalanine closes a CDR3 of 11 amino acids. CDR3 DNA is the only sequence kept; it has 33 bases, read in frame from the first base. Taken from the germline V gene, the CDR1 and CDR2 loops are MDHEN and SYDVKM.